The following is a T cell receptor (beta chain) sequence with its context. Its antigen is not known. A far larger clone differs by one base, so this is likely a read error. The TCR beta library used iRepertoire HTBI primers with Arm-PCR amplification of CDR3. Source study methods: Among the samples, 50 to 80 TRBV and around 15 TRBJ segments were identified. TCRdb independently ran MiXCR on the multiplex PCR reads; one entry per CDR3 protein. The V and J calls were not made by the authors but by TCRdb's processing. The table has 680,000 or so distinct CDR3 sequences, around 17% seen once. The data belong to a study of regulatory T cells in long-lasting Graves disease. Study findings and constraints: Samples came from peripheral blood alone, without thyroid tissue.

The length of the CDR3 is 16 residues. Germline lookup yields CDR1 SGHNT and CDR2 YENEEA. As for time point: newly diagnosed GD, antithyroid drugs for less than 3 months. Researchers made the TCR library from RNA that was extracted from PBMCs. This sample was shared with a second study, whose subject was T cells in Graves' hyperthyroidism and ophthalmopathy.

The chain joins TRBV11-3 to TRBJ2-2; TRBD2 matches at 12 bases. The starting material was peripheral blood mononuclear cells (PBMCs), obtained at new diagnosis, from a patient treated with antithyroid drugs. This sequence was found in a woman aged 25 to 45 with Graves disease. The CDR3 sequence is CASSWTSGANTGGLFF. The CDR3 bases are TGTGCCAGCAGCTGGACTAGCGGGGCGAACACCGGGGGGCTGTTTTTT. The whole variable domain, remainder taken from reference TRBV11-3 and TRBJ2-2, is EAGVVQSPRYKIIEKKQPVAFWCNPISGHNTLYWYLQNLGQGPELLIRYENEEAVDDSQLPKDRFSAERLKGVDSTLKIQPAELGDSAVYLCASSWTSGANTGGLFFGEGSRLTVL.